This T cell receptor beta chain comes out of a study of blood T cell repertoires in COVID-19 (dated by TCRdb to 2018 to 2020). The study in broad terms: Samples from collaborators originated in the United States, Italy and Spain and spanned both the acute and convalescent phases of COVID-19. The prospective study material was composed of cDNA or gDNA derived from T cells, B-cell-depleted T cells, or PBMCs. Subjects who had been exposed to COVID-19, were actively infected with it, or had recovered from it provided the deeply sampled blood TCRbeta repertoires that made up the dataset. The repertoires were released in a freely available public database intended as a resource for research on the immune response to SARS-CoV-2. Samples were obtained from the ongoing ImmuneRACE study (first 160 participants) and from over 1,000 subjects provided by 6 global collaborators. The sample metadata nearly always contained a de-identified subject ID, COVID-19 status, age in years and sex. Where available, HLA class I and class II types were obtained from metadata supplied by the sample provider rather than from assay-based typing. General study outcomes and caveats: How much clinical and demographic metadata was included differed by source and by participant, and the metadata was provided uncurated.

TCRbeta CDR3 regions were amplified from genomic DNA by means of the immunoSEQ Assay, a bias-controlled multiplex PCR. Processing in the source paper ran as follows. Within the assay, amplification of reference gene primers was used to estimate how many nucleated cells each sample contained. To quantify the absolute abundance of each unique TCRbeta CDR3 rearrangement, sequence reads were collapsed and filtered. For each sample, productive Simpson clonality was calculated by taking the square root of Simpson's diversity index across productive rearrangements. Not all clones reach the TCRdb copy of this immuneACCESS table, which keeps in-frame sequences only. Checked studies attribute under half of the gap to unresolved V genes and leave the rest unexplained. The V and J calls and clone size are taken from that table; D and trimming were inferred from the DNA. This sample comprises about 180,000 clones, about 81% of them detected only once. Of the sample, around 11% is held by the ten largest clones.

One collaborating source in Seattle enrolled patients during active infection and followed them longitudinally through the course of disease. Each collaborating institution followed its own protocols to collect whole blood in K2EDTA tubes. Collaborator samples were shipped for TCRbeta analysis as frozen whole blood, isolated PBMCs, or DNA extracted from either sample type. As to this clone: Its binding antigen is unknown. Per-base quality was not reported, and no clone a single base away is much larger than it.

At the junction V is shortened by 0 bases and J by 2 bases, with 16 bases in between. For CDR1 and CDR2, the germline V gene (reference sequence) lists SGHNT and YYREEE. Taken from cysteine to phenylalanine, the CDR3 has 17 residues. The DNA shown is the 51-base CDR3, in frame from base 1. Sequencing was done on a sample of peripheral blood. This clonotype was sampled from a woman aged 80 or over with COVID-19, enrolled during active disease. The chain was built from TRBV5-4 and TRBJ2-3; a tentative D match to TRBD1 spans 5 bases. Here is the DNA: TGTGCCAGCAGCTTGGAGAAGGGCAGGGCCGCCACAGATACGCAGTATTTT. This yields the protein CASSLEKGRAATDTQYF.